This TCR beta chain stems from a study of T cells in Graves' hyperthyroidism and ophthalmopathy. Overall study: Peripheral blood was taken when the disease was first diagnosed, before any treatment began. Study-wide results and limits: Onset of ophthalmopathy came a median around 7.1 months after the model predicted it. Ophthalmopathy and stable hyperthyroidism were told apart by a 13 V-J model. Most thyroid clonotypes expanded above 0.001 appeared in blood too.

The CDR3 regions of TCR beta were amplified from RNA transcripts. An initial round of RT-PCR targeting the TCR CDR3 relied on the HTBI primer set. TCRdb ran MiXCR on the multiplex PCR reads and lists one entry per CDR3 protein. The sample consists of a few hundred thousand distinct CDR3 sequences, 14% to 15% of them appearing once. CDR3 size: 13 residues. From germline, CDR1 is SQVTM and CDR2 ANQGSEA. Trimming cost V 4 bases and J 6 bases, with 14 bases left between them. Many counts were recorded for this clonotype. No antigen is known for it. The chain employs TRBV29-1 and TRBJ2-3; a weak D match, TRBD1 (6 bases). Sequenced sample: blood. The source of this sequence is a woman between 35 and 50 years old with Graves' hyperthyroidism that later progressed to Graves' ophthalmopathy. Written as DNA, the CDR3 is TGCAGCGTTGGGGCCCTGGGGGCGGATACGCAGTATTTT. Translation: CSVGALGADTQYF.